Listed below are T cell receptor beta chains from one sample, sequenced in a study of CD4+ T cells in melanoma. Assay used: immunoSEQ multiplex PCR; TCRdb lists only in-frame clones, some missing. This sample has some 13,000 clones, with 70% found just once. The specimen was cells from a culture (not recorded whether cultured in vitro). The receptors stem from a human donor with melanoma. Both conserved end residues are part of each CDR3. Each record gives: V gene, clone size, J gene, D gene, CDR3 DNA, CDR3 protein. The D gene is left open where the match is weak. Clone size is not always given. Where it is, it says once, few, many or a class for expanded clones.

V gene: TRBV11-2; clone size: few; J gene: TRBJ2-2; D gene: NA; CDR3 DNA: TGTGCCAGCAGCCCTCCAACGAACACCGGGGAGCTGTTTTTT; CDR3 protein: CASSPPTNTGELFF
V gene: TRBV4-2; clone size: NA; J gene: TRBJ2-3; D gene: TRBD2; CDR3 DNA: TGTGCCAGCAGCCACGGACTAGCGGGGGGGAGCGGTGCAGATACGCAGTATTTT; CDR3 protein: CASSHGLAGGSGADTQYF
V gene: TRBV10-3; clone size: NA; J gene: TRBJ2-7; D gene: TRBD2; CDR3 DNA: TGTGCCACCAAGGCGGGGGTCTTCTACGAGCAGTACTTC; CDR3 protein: CATKAGVFYEQYF
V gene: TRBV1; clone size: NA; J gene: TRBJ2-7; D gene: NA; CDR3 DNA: TGCACCAGCAGCCAAGTTACCGGGACTAGCGGTTACGAGCAGTACTTC; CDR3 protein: CTSSQVTGTSGYEQYF
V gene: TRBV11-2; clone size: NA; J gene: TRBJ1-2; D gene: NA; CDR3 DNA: TGTGCCAGCAGCTTGCAGAGGGCGACGGGCTACACCTTC; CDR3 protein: CASSLQRATGYTF
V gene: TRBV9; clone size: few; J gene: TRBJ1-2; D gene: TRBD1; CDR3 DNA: TGTGCCAGCAGCTCCCAGGGGGCAGGGAAAGACTATGGCTACACCTTC; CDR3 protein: CASSSQGAGKDYGYTF
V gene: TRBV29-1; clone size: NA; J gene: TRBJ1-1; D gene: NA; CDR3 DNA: TGCAGCGCGGGCCGCATGAACACTGAAGCTTTCTTT; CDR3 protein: CSAGRMNTEAFF
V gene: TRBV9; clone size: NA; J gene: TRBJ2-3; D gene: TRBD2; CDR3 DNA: TGTGCCAGCAGCGTAGGGGGGGGATTCACAGATACGCAGTATTTT; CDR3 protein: CASSVGGGFTDTQYF
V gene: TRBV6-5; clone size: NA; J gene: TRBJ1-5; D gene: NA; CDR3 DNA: TGTGCCAGCCGCCCCAGGGAAAATCAGCCCCAGCATTTT; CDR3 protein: CASRPRENQPQHF
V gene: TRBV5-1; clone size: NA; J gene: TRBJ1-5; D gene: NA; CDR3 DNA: TGCGCCAGCAGCGTAGGACGGGGGGATCAGCCCCAGCATTTT; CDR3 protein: CASSVGRGDQPQHF
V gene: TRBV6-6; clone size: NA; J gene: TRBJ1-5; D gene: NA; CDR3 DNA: TGTGCCAGCAGAGCCGGACAGAGCGAGAATCAGCCCCAGCATTTT; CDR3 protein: CASRAGQSENQPQHF
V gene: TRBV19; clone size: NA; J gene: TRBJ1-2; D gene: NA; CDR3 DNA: TGTGCCAGTAGCCCCTCCCGGCACTATGGCTACACCTTC; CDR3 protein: CASSPSRHYGYTF
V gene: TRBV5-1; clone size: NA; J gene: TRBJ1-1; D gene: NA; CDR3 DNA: TGCGCCAGCAGCTTGTGGGGCGTCAGCACTGAAGCTTTCTTT; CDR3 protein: CASSLWGVSTEAFF
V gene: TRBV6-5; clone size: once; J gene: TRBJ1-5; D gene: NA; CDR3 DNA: TGTGCCAGCAGTTACTTAGAGAATCAGCCCCAGCATTTT; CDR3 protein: CASSYLENQPQHF
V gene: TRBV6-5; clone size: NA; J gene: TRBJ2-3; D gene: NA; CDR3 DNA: TGTGCCAGCAGTTATGGTGGGGCTAAGGATACGCAGTATTTT; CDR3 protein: CASSYGGAKDTQYF
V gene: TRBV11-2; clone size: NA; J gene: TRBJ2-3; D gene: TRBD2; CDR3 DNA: TGTGCCAGCAGCTTCGGGGGGGTAAGCACAGATACGCAGTATTTT; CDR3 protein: CASSFGGVSTDTQYF
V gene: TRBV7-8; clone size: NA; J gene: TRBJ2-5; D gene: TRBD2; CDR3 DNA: TGTGCCAGCAGCCTGGCCGGGACTACCGAAGAGACCCAGTACTTC; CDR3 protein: CASSLAGTTEETQYF